This TCR beta chain was documented in a study of blood T cell repertoires in COVID-19. About the study: T cells, B-cell-depleted T cells, or PBMCs supplied cDNA or gDNA.

Source study methods: How many nucleated cells were present was estimated from reference gene primer amplification. This table comes from immunoSEQ multiplex PCR, and its TCRdb copy is limited to in-frame clones, with some not included. The V and J calls and clone size are taken from that table; D and trimming were inferred from the DNA. The sample lists 450,000 to 500,000 clones, around 90% occurring once. The origin of this receptor is a woman younger than 35 who had recovered from COVID-19. Sequenced material: PBMCs or T cells enriched from blood (not recorded which).

The CDR3 sequence: CASSLGEGQDYGYTF. The CDR3 DNA follows: TGTGCCAGCAGCTTAGGAGAAGGACAGGACTATGGCTACACCTTC. The V and J genes are TRBV7-9 and TRBJ1-2; 7 nucleotides align to TRBD1. With V trimmed by 1 base and J by 3 bases, 5 bases remained unmatched. The CDR3 contains 15 residues. The germline V gene has CDR1 SEHNR and CDR2 FQNEAQ (reference sequence).